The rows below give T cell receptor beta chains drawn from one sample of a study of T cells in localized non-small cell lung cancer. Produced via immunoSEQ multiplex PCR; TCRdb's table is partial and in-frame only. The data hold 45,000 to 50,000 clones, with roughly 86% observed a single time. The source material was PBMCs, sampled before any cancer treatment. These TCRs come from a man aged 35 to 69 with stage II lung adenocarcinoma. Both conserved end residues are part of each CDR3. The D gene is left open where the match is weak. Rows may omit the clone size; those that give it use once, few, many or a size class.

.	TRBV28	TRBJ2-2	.	CASSLGVIAGELFF	TGTGCCAGCAGTTTAGGGGTGATTGCCGGGGAGCTGTTTTTT
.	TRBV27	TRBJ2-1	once	CASSLLLASNEQFF	TGTGCCAGCAGCTTACTATTAGCGAGCAATGAGCAGTTCTTC
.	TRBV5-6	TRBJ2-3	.	CASSSPMDPGRTDTQYF	TGTGCCAGCAGCTCCCCGATGGACCCCGGAAGAACAGATACGCAGTATTTT
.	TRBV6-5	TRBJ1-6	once	CASSAVRGTSPLHF	TGTGCCAGCAGTGCAGTCAGGGGAACTTCACCCCTCCACTTT
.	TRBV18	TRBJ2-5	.	CASSPARETQYF	TGTGCCAGCTCACCCGCAAGGGAGACCCAGTACTTC
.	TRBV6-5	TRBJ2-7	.	CASSVQGSPYEQYF	TGTGCCAGCAGTGTACAGGGTTCCCCCTACGAGCAGTACTTC
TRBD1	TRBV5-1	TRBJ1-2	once	CASSLSGTGTNYGYTF	TGCGCCAGCAGCTTATCCGGGACAGGGACTAACTATGGCTACACCTTC
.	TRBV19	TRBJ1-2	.	CASSQNRDSFNYGYTF	TGTGCCAGTAGTCAGAATAGGGACTCCTTTAACTATGGCTACACCTTC
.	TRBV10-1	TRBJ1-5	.	CASSKPGYQPQHF	TGCGCCAGCAGTAAGCCAGGGTATCAGCCCCAGCATTTT
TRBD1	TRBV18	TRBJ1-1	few	CASSRDSLNTEAFF	TGTGCCAGCTCACGGGACAGCTTGAACACTGAAGCTTTCTTT
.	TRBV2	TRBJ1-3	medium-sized	CASIGTATGNTIYF	TGTGCCAGCATAGGGACGGCGACTGGAAACACCATATATTTT
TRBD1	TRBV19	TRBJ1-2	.	CASSMSRDSNYGYTF	TGTGCCAGTAGTATGTCCCGGGACAGTAACTATGGCTACACCTTC
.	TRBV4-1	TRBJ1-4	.	CASSHTGRGPTNEKLFF	TGCGCCAGCAGTCATACAGGGAGGGGACCAACTAATGAAAAACTGTTTTTT
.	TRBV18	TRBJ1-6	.	CASSPLDSYNSPPHF	TGTGCCAGCTCACCCTTGGACAGTTATAATTCACCCCCCCACTTT
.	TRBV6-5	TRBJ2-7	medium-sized	CASSYSTQASGEQYF	TGTGCCAGCAGTTACTCGACGCAGGCGTCCGGCGAGCAGTACTTC
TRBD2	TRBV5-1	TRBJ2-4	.	CASSLEPQARPSGGSGIQYF	TGCGCCAGCAGCTTGGAACCTCAGGCGAGGCCTAGCGGGGGTTCGGGCATTCAGTACTTC
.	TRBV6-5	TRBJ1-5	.	CASSEGPTYQPQHF	TGTGCCAGCAGTGAAGGACCGACGTATCAGCCCCAGCATTTT
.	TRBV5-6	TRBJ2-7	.	CASSLLRRGYEQYF	TGTGCCAGCAGCTTGTTACGGCGAGGCTACGAGCAGTACTTC
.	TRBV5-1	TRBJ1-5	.	CASSLDGLGEPQHF	TGCGCCAGCAGCCTTGACGGCCTTGGGGAGCCCCAGCATTTT
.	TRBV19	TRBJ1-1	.	CASSMNDRGGTEAFF	TGTGCCAGTAGTATGAATGATAGGGGGGGCACTGAAGCTTTCTTT
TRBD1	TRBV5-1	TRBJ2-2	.	CASSLRTGHTGELFF	TGCGCCAGCAGCCTCCGGACAGGGCACACCGGGGAGCTGTTTTTT
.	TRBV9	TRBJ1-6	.	CASRGSSYNSPLHF	TGTGCCAGCAGGGGAAGCTCCTATAATTCACCCCTCCACTTT
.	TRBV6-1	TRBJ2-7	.	CASSGQGWYEQYF	TGTGCCAGCAGTGGGCAGGGTTGGTACGAGCAGTACTTC
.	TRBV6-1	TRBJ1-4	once	CASSGTPGPAFF	TGTGCCAGCAGTGGAACCCCGGGGCCGGCGTTTTTT
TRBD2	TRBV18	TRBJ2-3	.	CASSPLAGVSTDTQYF	TGTGCCAGCTCACCCCTAGCGGGGGTTAGCACAGATACGCAGTATTTT
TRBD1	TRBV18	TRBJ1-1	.	CASSSQGAYTEAFF	TGTGCCAGCTCATCCCAGGGGGCTTACACTGAAGCTTTCTTT
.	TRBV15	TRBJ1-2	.	CATSRDSFAGYTF	TGTGCCACCAGCAGAGATAGTTTCGCTGGCTACACCTTC
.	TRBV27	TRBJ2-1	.	CASSLGGTDNEQFF	TGTGCCAGCAGCTTAGGAGGGACAGACAATGAGCAGTTCTTC
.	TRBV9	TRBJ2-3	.	CASSVGRERAGTDTQYF	TGTGCCAGCAGCGTAGGACGAGAGCGGGCGGGCACAGATACGCAGTATTTT
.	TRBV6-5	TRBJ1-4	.	CASSRSEGVNEKLFF	TGTGCCAGCAGTCGCAGCGAGGGTGTTAATGAAAAACTGTTTTTT
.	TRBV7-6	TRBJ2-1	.	CASSLGRDNEQFF	TGTGCCAGCAGCTTAGGCAGGGATAATGAGCAGTTCTTC
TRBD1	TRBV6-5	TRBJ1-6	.	CASSDDRVGSPLHF	TGTGCCAGCAGCGACGACAGGGTTGGGTCACCCCTCCACTTT
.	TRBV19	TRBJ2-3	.	CASSISGWGTDTQYF	TGTGCCAGTAGTATATCTGGATGGGGCACAGATACGCAGTATTTT
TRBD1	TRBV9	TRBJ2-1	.	CASSLDRHVQFF	TGTGCCAGCAGCCTGGACAGGCACGTTCAGTTCTTC
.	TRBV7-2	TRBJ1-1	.	CASSLAGGEAFF	TGTGCCAGCAGCTTAGCCGGGGGTGAAGCTTTCTTT
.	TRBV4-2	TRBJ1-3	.	CASSQDWGRARNTIYF	TGTGCCAGCAGCCAAGATTGGGGCAGGGCAAGGAACACCATATATTTT
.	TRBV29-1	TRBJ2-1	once	CSVRLVNEQFF	TGCAGCGTGAGACTAGTAAATGAGCAGTTCTTC
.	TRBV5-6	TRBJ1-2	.	CASSLGVTELNYGYTF	TGTGCCAGCAGCTTGGGGGTTACAGAGCTCAACTATGGCTACACCTTC
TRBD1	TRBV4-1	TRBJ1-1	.	CASSLRDRANTEAFF	TGCGCCAGCAGCCTTAGGGACAGGGCGAACACTGAAGCTTTCTTT
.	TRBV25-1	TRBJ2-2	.	CASSSTGSGTGELFF	TGTGCCAGCAGTTCAACAGGCTCGGGCACCGGGGAGCTGTTTTTT
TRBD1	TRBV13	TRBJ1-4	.	CASSFQGGESEKLFF	TGTGCCAGCAGCTTTCAAGGGGGCGAGAGTGAAAAACTGTTTTTT
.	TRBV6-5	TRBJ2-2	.	CASSYQMALAGELFF	TGTGCCAGCAGTTACCAGATGGCACTAGCCGGGGAGCTGTTTTTT
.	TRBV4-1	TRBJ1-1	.	CASSQEDGTEAFF	TGCGCCAGCAGCCAAGAGGACGGCACTGAAGCTTTCTTT
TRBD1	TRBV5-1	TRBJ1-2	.	CASSLDGTGYYGYTF	TGCGCCAGCAGCTTGGATGGGACAGGGTACTATGGCTACACCTTC
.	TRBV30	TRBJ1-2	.	CASPGRRWDGYTF	TGTGCCTCCCCGGGCCGCAGGTGGGACGGCTACACCTTC
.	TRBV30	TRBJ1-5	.	CAWNRGRQPQHF	TGTGCCTGGAACCGGGGGCGACAGCCCCAGCATTTT